This TCR beta chain came from a study of T cell responses to AZD1222 COVID-19 vaccine. This CDR3 has 15 residues. The V and J ends lost 1 base and 2 bases, in that order; junction bases with no gene match: 0. In germline, CDR1 is SGHDN, CDR2 FVKESK. The protocol was immunoSEQ multiplex PCR, while the TCRdb copy is restricted to in-frame clones and leaves out a portion. In the table there are 100,000 to 150,000 clones, around 84% of which are singletons. This chain connects TRBV14 to TRBJ1-3; TRBD1 matches at 9 bases. This TCR derives from an adult who received the AZD1222 COVID-19 vaccine. This material consisted of peripheral blood, taken 28 days after the second AZD1222 dose. The CDR3 coding sequence is TGTGCCAGCAGCCAAGGACAGGGGGCTGGAAACACCATATATTTT. Translating it yields CASSQGQGAGNTIYF.